This T cell receptor (beta chain) was obtained from a study of Graves' ophthalmopathy and Graves' hyperthyroidism. Study results and limitations: Separation of ophthalmopathy from stable hyperthyroidism was achieved by a 13-signature model, at around 88% sensitivity and about 81% specificity.

The sequenced template was RNA, covering the TCR beta CDR3 region. HTBI primers were used in a first-round RT-PCR, which preceded a second-round multiplex PCR. Using its own MiXCR run on the multiplex PCR reads, TCRdb lists one record per CDR3 protein. This sample carries 300,000 to 500,000 distinct CDR3 sequences, about 16% of them seen once, and the ten largest clones take about 7.3%. On this clonotype itself: Its antigen is not known.

V trimming: 5 bases; J trimming: 3 bases; junction bases outside the gene matches: 6. This CDR3 comprises 14 residues. The germline V gene encodes CDR1 MNHEY and CDR2 SVGEGT. Hyperthyroidism patients were newly diagnosed, ill under 2 months, and aged 18 to 65 years. V usage is TRBV6-2 or TRBV6-3 and J usage is TRBJ2-7, with 8 bases fitting TRBD2. The source is a young woman with stable Graves' hyperthyroidism. Input material: peripheral blood. The CDR3 DNA reads TGTGCCAGCAGTCTTACTAGCGGTTTCTACGAGCAGTACTTC. This sequence encodes CASSLTSGFYEQYF.